A selection of T cell receptor beta chains follows, all from one sample in a study of blood T cell repertoires in COVID-19. TCRdb's table, derived via immunoSEQ multiplex PCR, lists solely in-frame clones and lacks some. The table includes 25,000 to 30,000 clones, around 90% detected once. The sequenced sample consisted of peripheral blood. The receptor source for this set is a man aged 45-60 years with active COVID-19. CDR3s include the opening cysteine and the closing phenylalanine or tryptophan. Each record gives: J gene, clone size, V gene, D gene, CDR3 DNA, CDR3 protein. The D gene is left open where the match is weak. Some rows have no size entry. The others give once, few or many, or a class for an expanded clone.

J gene: TRBJ2-1; clone size: -; V gene: TRBV3-1/TRBV3-2; D gene: -; CDR3 DNA: TGTGCCAGCAGCCAACTAGCGCTCTACAATGAGCAGTTCTTC; CDR3 protein: CASSQLALYNEQFF
J gene: TRBJ1-2; clone size: -; V gene: TRBV19; D gene: TRBD1; CDR3 DNA: TGTGCCAGTAGTCGCCGGGACAGCTATGGCTACACCTTC; CDR3 protein: CASSRRDSYGYTF
J gene: TRBJ2-1; clone size: -; V gene: TRBV2; D gene: TRBD2; CDR3 DNA: TGTGCCAGCAGTTGGACTAGCGGCTACAATGAGCAGTTCTTC; CDR3 protein: CASSWTSGYNEQFF
J gene: TRBJ1-5; clone size: -; V gene: TRBV6-1; D gene: -; CDR3 DNA: TGTGCCAGCAGTGAAGCAGGCGGGGGCCAGCCCCAGCATTTT; CDR3 protein: CASSEAGGGQPQHF
J gene: TRBJ2-1; clone size: -; V gene: TRBV3-1/TRBV3-2; D gene: TRBD2; CDR3 DNA: TGTGCCAGCAGCCAACGACTAGCGGTTGTGTTCTTC; CDR3 protein: CASSQRLAVVFF
J gene: TRBJ2-7; clone size: -; V gene: TRBV29-1; D gene: -; CDR3 DNA: TGCAGCGTTGAAGCCGCCTACGAGCAGTACTTC; CDR3 protein: CSVEAAYEQYF
J gene: TRBJ2-5; clone size: -; V gene: TRBV7-9; D gene: -; CDR3 DNA: TGTGCCAGCAGCTCCCCAACGGGAACTTACTTC; CDR3 protein: CASSSPTGTYF
J gene: TRBJ2-2; clone size: -; V gene: TRBV15; D gene: -; CDR3 DNA: TGTGCCACCAGCAAGTGGCCTAGCGAATATGACACCGGGGAGCTGTTTTTT; CDR3 protein: CATSKWPSEYDTGELFF
J gene: TRBJ2-4; clone size: -; V gene: TRBV2; D gene: -; CDR3 DNA: TGTGCCAGCAGTGAGCTAGCTAACATTCAGTACTTC; CDR3 protein: CASSELANIQYF
J gene: TRBJ1-1; clone size: -; V gene: TRBV24-1; D gene: -; CDR3 DNA: TGTGCGACTACGGCAGGGACTTCTGAAGCTTTCTTT; CDR3 protein: CATTAGTSEAFF
J gene: TRBJ2-7; clone size: -; V gene: TRBV12-5; D gene: TRBD1; CDR3 DNA: TGTGCTAGTGGTTTGGTCGCGAGGGGGCTCTACGAGCAGTACTTC; CDR3 protein: CASGLVARGLYEQYF
J gene: TRBJ1-5; clone size: -; V gene: TRBV11-3; D gene: -; CDR3 DNA: TGTGCCAGCAGCTTAGATCTTTTTCAGCCCCAGCATTTT; CDR3 protein: CASSLDLFQPQHF
J gene: TRBJ1-1; clone size: -; V gene: TRBV6-5; D gene: -; CDR3 DNA: TGTGCCAGCAGTTCCCCGGACATTAAAAACACTGAAGCTTTCTTT; CDR3 protein: CASSSPDIKNTEAFF
J gene: TRBJ1-1; clone size: -; V gene: TRBV7-9; D gene: -; CDR3 DNA: TGTGCCAGCAGCTTCGGAGATAGCACTGAAGCTTTCTTT; CDR3 protein: CASSFGDSTEAFF
J gene: TRBJ1-5; clone size: -; V gene: TRBV6-2/TRBV6-3; D gene: TRBD1; CDR3 DNA: TGTGCCAGCAGTTTCGACGGACAGGGAGGGGAACAGCCCCAGCATTTT; CDR3 protein: CASSFDGQGGEQPQHF
J gene: TRBJ1-4; clone size: -; V gene: TRBV28; D gene: TRBD1; CDR3 DNA: TGTGCCAGCAGACCTAAGACAGGGGTTCATAATGAAAAACTGTTTTTT; CDR3 protein: CASRPKTGVHNEKLFF
J gene: TRBJ1-5; clone size: -; V gene: TRBV7-2; D gene: -; CDR3 DNA: TGTGCCAGCAGGATCGGGGAGAATAGCAATCAGCCCCAGCATTTT; CDR3 protein: CASRIGENSNQPQHF
J gene: TRBJ2-1; clone size: -; V gene: TRBV6-4; D gene: TRBD2; CDR3 DNA: TGTGCCAGCAGTTCCCAGGGCGGGGGGGACAGCTCCTACAATGAGCAGTTCTTC; CDR3 protein: CASSSQGGGDSSYNEQFF
J gene: TRBJ1-1; clone size: -; V gene: TRBV28; D gene: TRBD1; CDR3 DNA: TGTGCCAGCAGTTCCCCCGGGACAGGGATCCCTGAAGCTTTCTTT; CDR3 protein: CASSSPGTGIPEAFF
J gene: TRBJ1-6; clone size: -; V gene: TRBV27; D gene: TRBD1; CDR3 DNA: TGTGCCAGCAGTCCCGGGACAGAGAATTCACCCCTCCACTTT; CDR3 protein: CASSPGTENSPLHF
J gene: TRBJ2-3; clone size: once; V gene: TRBV7-7; D gene: TRBD1; CDR3 DNA: TGTGCTAGCAGCTTAGTCGACCTAAGGGGGCCCATGCTGTATTTT; CDR3 protein: CASSLVDLRGPMLYF
J gene: TRBJ2-7; clone size: -; V gene: TRBV5-6; D gene: TRBD1; CDR3 DNA: TGTGCCAGCAACCCAACGGGACAGACCTACGAGCAGTACTTC; CDR3 protein: CASNPTGQTYEQYF
J gene: TRBJ1-2; clone size: -; V gene: TRBV5-4; D gene: -; CDR3 DNA: TGTGCCAGCAGCTGGGGACACTCTCCTGAATTC; CDR3 protein: CASSWGHSPEF
J gene: TRBJ2-7; clone size: -; V gene: TRBV7-2; D gene: TRBD1; CDR3 DNA: TGTGCCAGCAGCTTCGTGACAGGGGGGGTGTACGAGCAGTACTTC; CDR3 protein: CASSFVTGGVYEQYF
J gene: TRBJ1-1; clone size: -; V gene: TRBV10-3; D gene: -; CDR3 DNA: TGTGCCACCAAACAGGGAAGGCAACCTGAAGCTTTCTTT; CDR3 protein: CATKQGRQPEAFF
J gene: TRBJ1-6; clone size: -; V gene: TRBV20-1; D gene: -; CDR3 DNA: TGCAGTGCTAGTAGAGGGAAGGATTCACCCCTCCACTTT; CDR3 protein: CSASRGKDSPLHF
J gene: TRBJ2-7; clone size: -; V gene: TRBV3-1/TRBV3-2; D gene: -; CDR3 DNA: TGTGCCAGCAGCTCCCGACAGACTTTCGAGCAGTACTTC; CDR3 protein: CASSSRQTFEQYF
J gene: TRBJ2-3; clone size: -; V gene: TRBV5-6; D gene: TRBD1; CDR3 DNA: TGTGCCAGCAGCTGGGACAGGGATGATACGCAGTATTTT; CDR3 protein: CASSWDRDDTQYF
J gene: TRBJ1-5; clone size: -; V gene: TRBV24-1; D gene: TRBD1; CDR3 DNA: TGTGCCACCACCGAGGGACAGGGTAATCAGCCCCAGCATTTT; CDR3 protein: CATTEGQGNQPQHF
J gene: TRBJ2-4; clone size: -; V gene: TRBV3-1/TRBV3-2; D gene: TRBD1; CDR3 DNA: TGTGCCAGCAGCCAACCTCGCCCCAGCGGGACAGGGTTAATTCAGTACTTC; CDR3 protein: CASSQPRPSGTGLIQYF
J gene: TRBJ2-2; clone size: medium-sized; V gene: TRBV6-6; D gene: -; CDR3 DNA: TGTGCCAGCAGTTTCCCTACGGGGTGGCTGAGCGGGGAGCTGTTTTTT; CDR3 protein: CASSFPTGWLSGELFF
J gene: TRBJ1-1; clone size: once; V gene: TRBV11-2; D gene: TRBD1; CDR3 DNA: TGTGCCAGCAGCCCGGGGGAGACAGGGCGGCGGGCTTTCTTT; CDR3 protein: CASSPGETGRRAFF
J gene: TRBJ1-2; clone size: -; V gene: TRBV9; D gene: TRBD1; CDR3 DNA: TGTGCCAGCAGCCCACGGACAGGGGGCCTCTATGGCTACACCTTC; CDR3 protein: CASSPRTGGLYGYTF
J gene: TRBJ2-3; clone size: -; V gene: TRBV6-1; D gene: TRBD1; CDR3 DNA: TGTGCCAGCAGTGTACTGGGACAGGGGGCGTCGGCAGATACGCAGTATTTT; CDR3 protein: CASSVLGQGASADTQYF
J gene: TRBJ1-4; clone size: -; V gene: TRBV27; D gene: TRBD1; CDR3 DNA: TGTGCCAGCAGCCGCCAGGGGGCGCCGGGGGAAAAACTGTTTTTT; CDR3 protein: CASSRQGAPGEKLFF
J gene: TRBJ1-6; clone size: -; V gene: TRBV19; D gene: -; CDR3 DNA: TGTGCCAGTAGTATTTTGGGGCCCCGCAATTCACCCCTCCACTTT; CDR3 protein: CASSILGPRNSPLHF
J gene: TRBJ1-4; clone size: -; V gene: TRBV2; D gene: -; CDR3 DNA: TGTGCCACCAAGGACAGCCTAAATGAAAAACTGTTTTTT; CDR3 protein: CATKDSLNEKLFF
J gene: TRBJ2-5; clone size: -; V gene: TRBV19; D gene: TRBD2; CDR3 DNA: TGTGCCAGTAGTCCGGGACTAGCGGGCCTGGGGGGTAAGACCCAGTACTTC; CDR3 protein: CASSPGLAGLGGKTQYF
J gene: TRBJ1-1; clone size: -; V gene: TRBV7-2; D gene: -; CDR3 DNA: TGTGCCAGCAGCTTAGTTCTGTCGGGCACTGAAGCTTTCTTT; CDR3 protein: CASSLVLSGTEAFF
J gene: TRBJ2-7; clone size: -; V gene: TRBV9; D gene: TRBD1; CDR3 DNA: TGTGCCAGCAGCGCCCTGGACAGGGCGGTTGAGCAGTACTTC; CDR3 protein: CASSALDRAVEQYF
J gene: TRBJ2-6; clone size: few; V gene: TRBV5-1; D gene: TRBD1; CDR3 DNA: TGCGCCAGCAGCTTTGGGCAGGGGGCGGCTGGGGCCAACGTCCTGACTTTC; CDR3 protein: CASSFGQGAAGANVLTF
J gene: TRBJ2-4; clone size: once; V gene: TRBV7-8; D gene: TRBD1; CDR3 DNA: TGTGCCAGCAGCCGAACGACAGGGAACATTCAGTACTTC; CDR3 protein: CASSRTTGNIQYF